The 15 T cell receptor beta chains listed next were all sequenced from one sample in a study of T-cell memory formation after mild COVID-19. TCRdb independently ran MiXCR on the 5' RACE reads; one entry per CDR3 protein. Among a few hundred thousand distinct CDR3 sequences listed, approximately 19% were seen once. The sequenced material came from PBMCs or a T cell subset sorted from them (not recorded which). The receptors originated from a man aged 18-30 years who had mild COVID-19 (a few samples of this study predate the infection). Cell type and time point are not known.

The genes are TRBV5-1 and TRBJ2-5; no clear D gene. The CDR3 is made up of 16 amino acids. CDR1 is SGHRS, CDR2 YFSETQ, per germline. The V gene lost 4 bases and the J gene lost 5 bases, with 21 bases spanning the gap. This CDR3 is CASSRQAMGRWETQYF. CDR3 coding DNA: TGCGCCAGCAGCCGGCAGGCGATGGGAAGGTGGGAGACCCAGTACTTC.

This chain joins TRBV15 and TRBJ2-7, with 9 bases that match TRBD1. The junction had 10 bases not matched to a gene; V was cut back by 4 bases and J by 3 bases. Germline values: CDR1 LNHNV, CDR2 YYDKDF (reference sequence). The CDR3 has 16 amino acids. CDR3 DNA: TGTGCCACCAGCACCCGGGGACAGGGAGGGATCTACGAGCAGTACTTC. Protein sequence: CATSTRGQGGIYEQYF. The full variable domain, in which reference TRBV15 and TRBJ2-7 provide the parts outside the CDR3, is DAMVIQNPRYQVTQFGKPVTLSCSQTLNHNVMYWYQQKSSQAPKLLFHYYDKDFNNEADTPDNFQSRRPNTSFCFLDIRSPGLGDTAMYLCATSTRGQGGIYEQYFGPGTRLTVT.

V gene TRBV21-1 combines with J gene TRBJ2-7; no DNA check was done on the table's D call, TRBD1. TRBV21-1 counts as a pseudogene. The CDR3 extends over 15 amino acids. CDR3 amino acids: CASHRTGLPIYEQYV. CDR3 in DNA: TGTGCCAGCCACCGAACAGGGTTACCTATCTACGAGCAGTACGTC.

The V and J genes are TRBV12-3 or TRBV12-4 and TRBJ1-4; no clear D gene. V lost 4 bases and J lost 7, with 13 bases in between. This CDR3 is built from 14 residues. The CDR3 sequence is CASSSAAYAEKLFF. Here the CDR3 DNA reads TGTGCCAGCAGTTCTGCGGCATATGCTGAAAAACTGTTTTTT.

The chain uses TRBV18 and TRBJ1-5; D is uncertain. V was clipped by 1 base and J by 0 bases, with 10 bases between them. This CDR3 has 16 residues. Germline V CDR1 and CDR2: KGHSH, LQKENI. The CDR3 nucleotides read TGTGCCAGCTCACCACGGGAGGGATATAGCAATCAGCCCCAGCATTTT. Its protein product is CASSPREGYSNQPQHF.

This clonotype was counted ten times or more. The rearrangement uses TRBV7-9 and TRBJ2-5; D is undetermined. Trimming took 7 bases from V and 2 from J, leaving 5 bases between them. Per germline, CDR1 SEHNR and CDR2 FQNEAQ (reference sequence). The CDR3 extends over 11 amino acids. The CDR3 region has the DNA TGTGCCAGCACCGAACAAGAGACCCAGTACTTC. It specifies CASTEQETQYF. Looking up the rest from reference TRBV7-9 and TRBJ2-5 gives the full variable domain: DTGVSQNPRHKITKRGQNVTFRCDPISEHNRLYWYRQTLGQGPEFLTYFQNEAQLEKSRLLSDRFSAERPKGSFSTLEIQRTEQGDSAMYLCASTEQETQYFGPGTRLLVL.

This clonotype was counted only a few times. This chain joins TRBV5-1 and TRBJ2-2; D gene unclear. The CDR3 consists of 14 residues. Germline V lookup: CDR1 SGHRS, CDR2 YFSETQ. V lost 4 bases and J 4 bases, leaving 11 bases between the germline ends. The CDR3 DNA reads TGCGCCAGCAGCCCCTCGGCCATCACCGGGGAGCTGTTTTTT. Protein sequence: CASSPSAITGELFF.

This clonotype was counted only a few times. The CDR3 region is CASSLRLASDTQYF. The DNA for the CDR3 is TGTGCCAGCAGCTTGAGGCTAGCTTCTGATACGCAGTATTTT. J is TRBJ2-3 and V is TRBV11-1, with D possibly matching TRBD2 (5 bases). V lost 3 bases to trimming and J lost 6 bases, with 13 bases between them. The CDR3 covers 14 residues. The germline V gene has CDR1 SGHAT and CDR2 FQDESV (reference sequence).

The table lists this clonotype with a count of one. V is TRBV20-1 and J is TRBJ1-2, with a possible D match to TRBD1 (5 bases). Trimming stripped 3 bases from V and 4 bases from J, with 15 bases between. This CDR3 contains 14 residues. The germline V gene has CDR1 DFQATT and CDR2 SNEGSKA (reference sequence). The CDR3 reads CSARWGNFFYGYTF. CDR3 bases: TGCAGTGCTAGGTGGGGCAATTTCTTCTATGGCTACACCTTC.

This clonotype occurred a few times. This chain links TRBV4-2 with TRBJ2-5; 9 nucleotides agree with TRBD1. The V gene end was trimmed by 1 base and the J gene end by 9 bases; junction bases not matched to a gene: 12. Germline V gene data show CDR1 as LGHNA and CDR2 as YNFKEQ. CDR3 length equals 16 residues. CDR3 coding DNA: TGTGCCAGCAGCCAAGGACCCCCGGGACAGGGTAGTTCCCAGTACTTC. It codes for CASSQGPPGQGSSQYF.

This clonotype has only a few counts. The CDR3 region is CASSVVTGSNEQFF. The CDR3 region has the DNA TGTGCCAGCAGCGTAGTGACAGGGAGTAATGAGCAGTTCTTC. This chain joins TRBV9 and TRBJ2-1; 7 bases are shared with TRBD1. The V and J ends lost 0 bases and 7 bases, in that order; junction bases with no gene match: 4. Per germline, CDR1 SGDLS and CDR2 YYNGEE. The CDR3 is 14 amino acids.

The chain is built from TRBV6-1 and TRBJ2-5, with a weak D call TRBD2 (6 bases). Trimming pared 1 base from V and 1 base from J, leaving 13 bases between. This CDR3 spans 16 amino acids. Germline values: CDR1 MNHNS, CDR2 SASEGT. The CDR3: CASSEGLEGPQETQYF. CDR3 DNA sequence: TGTGCCAGCAGTGAAGGACTAGAAGGCCCCCAAGAGACCCAGTACTTC.

The table lists this clonotype with a few counts. CDR3 amino acids: CASSFREPYEQYV. For the CDR3, the DNA is TGTGCCAGCAGTTTTCGGGAGCCCTACGAGCAGTACGTC. J is TRBJ2-7 and V is TRBV28, with D perhaps matching TRBD2 (6 bases). V was shortened by 3 bases and J by 2 bases, with 8 bases between the two germline ends. Germline-derived CDR1 and CDR2 are MDHEN and SYDVKM. CDR3 length equals 13 residues.

The chain couples TRBV6-2 or TRBV6-3 to TRBJ2-5, with D perhaps TRBD1 or TRBD2 (5 bases each). V was clipped by 7 bases and J by 2 bases, with 11 bases between them. The CDR3 length is 13 residues. Germline V gene sequence: CDR1 MNHEY, CDR2 SVGEGT. In DNA, the CDR3 is TGTGCCAGCATTGGGGGTAGACAAGAGACCCAGTACTTC. Amino acid sequence: CASIGGRQETQYF.

The gene calls are TRBV3-1 and TRBJ2-1; 14 bases align to TRBD2. Germline assignment: CDR1 LGHDT and CDR2 YNNKEL (reference sequence). CDR3 size: 16 residues. The ends lost 3 bases at V and 4 bases at J; junction bases unmatched: 2. CDR3 DNA sequence: TGTGCCAGCAGCCATCGACTAGCGGGGGGGTACAATGAGCAGTTCTTC. This sequence encodes CASSHRLAGGYNEQFF.